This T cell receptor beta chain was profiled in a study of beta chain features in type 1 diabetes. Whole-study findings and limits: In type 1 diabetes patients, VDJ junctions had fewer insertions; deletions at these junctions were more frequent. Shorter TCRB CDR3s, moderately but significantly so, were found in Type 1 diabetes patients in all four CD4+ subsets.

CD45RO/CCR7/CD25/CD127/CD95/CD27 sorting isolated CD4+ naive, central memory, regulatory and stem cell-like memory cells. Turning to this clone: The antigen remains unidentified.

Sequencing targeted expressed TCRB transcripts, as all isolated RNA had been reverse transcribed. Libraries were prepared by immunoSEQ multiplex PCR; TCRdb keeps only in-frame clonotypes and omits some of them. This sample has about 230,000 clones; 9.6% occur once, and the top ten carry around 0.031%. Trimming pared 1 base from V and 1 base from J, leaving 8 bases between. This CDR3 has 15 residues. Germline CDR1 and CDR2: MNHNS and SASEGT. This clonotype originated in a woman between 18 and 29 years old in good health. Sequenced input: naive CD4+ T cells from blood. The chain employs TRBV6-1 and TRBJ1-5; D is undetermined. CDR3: CASSEGGVSNQPQHF. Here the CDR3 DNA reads TGTGCCAGCAGTGAAGGTGGAGTAAGCAATCAGCCCCAGCATTTT.